Listed here are 7 T cell receptor beta chains from one sample, sequenced in a study of identical twins. Each CDR3 protein gets one entry after TCRdb re-called the 5' RACE reads with MiXCR. Of about 730,000 distinct CDR3 sequences in the sample, 21% were seen once. This same sample was also taken into another study, of T cells expressing NK-cell markers.

Source material: PBMCs. These receptors were collected from a woman in her late teens or twenties in good health.

Points on this clonotype: A much larger clonotype is one base distant, so this may be a read error. The chain links TRBV6-4 to TRBJ2-1, with 13 bases identical to TRBD2. This CDR3 spans 15 amino acids. In germline, CDR1 is MRHNA, CDR2 SNTAGT. V gave up 6 bases and J gave up 7 bases; unmatched junction bases: 6. The DNA for the CDR3 is TGTGCCAGCAGCCCCGGGACTAGCGGGAAAAATGAGCAGTTCTTC. Protein: CASSPGTSGKNEQFF.

This clonotype occurred a few times. The V call is TRBV20-1, the J call TRBJ2-5; 8 bases are shared with TRBD2. J was trimmed by 4 bases and V by 1 base; bases with no gene match: 5. Germline V CDR1 and CDR2: DFQATT, SNEGSKA (reference sequence). The CDR3 is 14 amino acids. The CDR3 is CSARAGGSTETQYF. The DNA for the CDR3 is TGCAGTGCTAGAGCGGGAGGGTCTACAGAGACCCAGTACTTC.

The V call is TRBV20-1, the J call TRBJ2-5; D is undetermined. Trimming took 5 bases from V and 3 from J, leaving 4 bases between them. The CDR3 covers 10 residues. CDR1 DFQATT and CDR2 SNEGSKA come from the germline V gene (reference sequence). This CDR3 is CSAGEETQYF. The CDR3 DNA reads as TGCAGTGCTGGGGAAGAGACCCAGTACTTC.

This clonotype was picked up a small number of times. The chain recombines TRBV7-8 with TRBJ2-3, with a possible D match to TRBD1 (5 bases). Trimming took 2 bases from V and 0 from J, leaving 12 bases between them. Germline CDR1 reads SGHVS; CDR2 reads FQNEAQ. The CDR3 totals 16 residues. CDR3 DNA sequence: TGTGCCAGCAGCTTATTGGGGCCACCTAGCACAGATACGCAGTATTTT. The encoded protein is CASSLLGPPSTDTQYF.

Only a few counts were recorded for this clonotype. This chain links TRBV7-9 with TRBJ2-5; 8 bases match TRBD2. Trimming cost V 3 bases and J 4 bases; bases outside gene matches: 10. Germline V gives CDR1 SEHNR, CDR2 FQNEAQ (reference sequence). This CDR3 contains 16 residues. The CDR3 here is CASSLGPAGAGETQYF. CDR3 nucleotides: TGTGCCAGCAGCTTGGGTCCAGCGGGAGCAGGAGAGACCCAGTACTTC.

V usage is TRBV12-2 and J usage is TRBJ2-3; the listed D gene, TRBD2, was not tested against the DNA. TRBV12-2 is given as a pseudogene. The CDR3 consists of 19 residues. The CDR3 protein is CASRLAWQGEGPPTDTQYF. The CDR3 DNA reads as TGTGCAAGTCGCTTAGCATGGCAGGGGGAGGGCCCCCCCACAGATACGCAGTATTTT.

This clonotype was seen ten or more times. This chain links TRBV20-1 with TRBJ2-1; 9 bases are a match to TRBD2. V lost 1 base, J lost 6 bases, and 7 bases stayed unmatched. Looked up from germline, CDR1 is DFQATT and CDR2 is SNEGSKA (reference sequence). This CDR3 contains 15 residues. Here the CDR3 reads CSARAGTSISNEQFF. The CDR3 nucleotides are TGCAGTGCTAGAGCCGGGACTAGCATCTCCAATGAGCAGTTCTTC.